This entry is about one T cell receptor (beta chain). The data were taken from a study of patients and donors after allogeneic stem cell transplantation. TCRdb re-called the RT-PCR reads through MiXCR, storing one row per CDR3 protein. Of around 160,000 distinct CDR3 sequences in the sample, approximately 28% were seen once. Germline values: CDR1 SGHAT, CDR2 FQNNGV. V was cut by 5 bases and J by 7 bases, with 15 bases left in between. This CDR3 is 14 amino acids long. The sample comprised blood, either unsorted or a sorted T cell fraction (not recorded which). The receptor comes from a human donor who was either an allogeneic HSCT recipient or a stem cell or donor lymphocyte infusion donor (not recorded which). It is not recorded whose cells these are; they may come from a transplant donor. This rearrangement joins TRBV11-2 to TRBJ2-1, with D tentatively TRBD1 (6 bases). The CDR3 reads CASSTRQVRNEQFF. The CDR3 bases are TGTGCCAGCAGCACCCGACAGGTTAGGAATGAGCAGTTCTTC.